A selection of T cell receptor beta chains follows, all from one sample in a study of CD8 T cells in Susac syndrome. TCRdb fed the immunoSEQ multiplex PCR reads into MiXCR, producing one record per CDR3 protein. The sample includes 150,000 to 200,000 distinct CDR3 sequences, approximately 95% seen only once; the top ten take 0.15% to 0.2%. The sample consisted of CD8+ T cells from PBMCs. The receptors shown here come from a human donor with multiple sclerosis. CDR3s include the opening cysteine and the closing phenylalanine or tryptophan.

v_gene	j_gene	CDR3aa
TRBV30	TRBJ2-7	CAWSGDSPYEQYF
TRBV2	TRBJ2-3	CASSERTSVTDTQYF
TRBV29-1	TRBJ1-1	CSVEGGATEAFF
TRBV27	TRBJ2-7	CASSPNPYYEQYF
TRBV11-2	TRBJ1-5	CASSANNQPQHF
TRBV2	TRBJ2-5	CASSDPSGRETQYF
TRBV5-4	TRBJ2-5	CAGTSGGGETQYF
TRBV4-1	TRBJ1-1	CASSQTGENTEAFF
TRBV6-5	TRBJ1-2	CASSLQAGGGYTF
TRBV29-1	TRBJ2-7	CSVERPGYPYEQYF
TRBV15	TRBJ2-5	CATRGAGGEETQYF
TRBV2	TRBJ2-1	CARVRGSEQFF
TRBV18	TRBJ1-1	CASSPDRAPQYREHTEAFF
TRBV3-1	TRBJ1-1	CASSQDLTESKAFF
TRBV15	TRBJ2-7	CATSRPRQGAYEQYF
TRBV27	TRBJ2-2	CATSAGNTGELFF
TRBV29-1	TRBJ2-5	CSITYTGGFLPNQETQYF
TRBV29-1	TRBJ1-2	CSFLDSGPYGYTF
TRBV2	TRBJ2-6	CASSDLDSGANVLTF
TRBV7-9	TRBJ2-2	CASSSSGVGVTGELFF
TRBV7-6	TRBJ2-3	CASSLARLSTDTQYF
TRBV19	TRBJ1-2	CATLMPGQRRDGYTF
TRBV2	TRBJ2-7	CASSYGQELYEQYF
TRBV27	TRBJ2-5	CASSPLGPETQYF
TRBV13	TRBJ2-2	CASIDSLAVNTGELFF
TRBV14	TRBJ2-7	CASSQEAYYEQYF
TRBV29-1	TRBJ2-2	CSVEVRSKGTGELFF
TRBV29-1	TRBJ1-1	CSGGREKAEAFF
TRBV14	TRBJ2-7	CASSQYPDVQYF
TRBV12-3/TRBV12-4	TRBJ1-3	CASSTDREAGNTIYF
TRBV5-1	TRBJ2-5	CASREGPNGETQYF
TRBV7-3	TRBJ2-1	CASSFGTTNEQFF
TRBV2	TRBJ2-1	CASSEGLGLYNEQFF
TRBV28	TRBJ2-5	CASSNPTLVTQYF
TRBV29-1	TRBJ1-1	CSVEDPAEGGTEAFF
TRBV5-1	TRBJ2-7	CASSSTGTGVRLEQYF
TRBV9	TRBJ1-3	CASSVLNQGNPGNTIYF
TRBV13	TRBJ2-1	CASSQRSYEQFF
TRBV29-1	TRBJ2-7	CSVEAFSRDRVFKKQYF
TRBV12-3/TRBV12-4	TRBJ2-7	CASSFDSYEQYF
TRBV3-1	TRBJ2-5	CASSPTLAGEETQYF
TRBV20-1	TRBJ1-4	CSAPHGTPRTNEKLFF
TRBV5-6	TRBJ1-6	CASSLATGGNSPLHF
TRBV4-1	TRBJ2-1	CASSHAQNEQFF
TRBV2	TRBJ1-2	CASSETGASYGYTF
TRBV12-3/TRBV12-4	TRBJ2-3	CASSFYTGGTDTQYF
TRBV12-3/TRBV12-4	TRBJ2-1	CASSWAIPGDEQFF
TRBV12-3/TRBV12-4	TRBJ2-7	CASSFMGSYEQYF